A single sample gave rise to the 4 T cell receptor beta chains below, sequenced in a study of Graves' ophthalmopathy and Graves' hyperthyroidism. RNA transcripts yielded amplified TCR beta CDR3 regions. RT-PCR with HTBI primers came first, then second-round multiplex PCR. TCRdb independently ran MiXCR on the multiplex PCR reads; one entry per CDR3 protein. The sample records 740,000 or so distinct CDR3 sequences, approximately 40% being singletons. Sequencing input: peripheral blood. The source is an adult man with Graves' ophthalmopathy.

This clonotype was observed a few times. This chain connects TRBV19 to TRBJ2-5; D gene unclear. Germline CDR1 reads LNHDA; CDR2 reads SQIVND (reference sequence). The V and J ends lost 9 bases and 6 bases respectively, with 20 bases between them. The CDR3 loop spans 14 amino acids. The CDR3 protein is CASSAGRSHKTQYF. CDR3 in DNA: TGTGCCAGCTCCGCCGGCAGGAGTCACAAGACCCAGTACTTC. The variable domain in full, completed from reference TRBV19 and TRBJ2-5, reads DGGITQSPKYLFRKEGQNVTLSCEQNLNHDAMYWYRQDPGQGLRLIYYSQIVNDFQKGDIAEGYSVSREKKESFPLTVTSAQKNPTAFYLCASSAGRSHKTQYFGPGTRLLVL.

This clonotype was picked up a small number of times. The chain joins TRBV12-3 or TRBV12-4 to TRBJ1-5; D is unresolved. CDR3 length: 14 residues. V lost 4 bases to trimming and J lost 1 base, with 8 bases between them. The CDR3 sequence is CASSSSRSNQPQHF. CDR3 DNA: TGTGCCAGCAGTTCCTCTCGGAGCAATCAGCCCCAGCATTTT.

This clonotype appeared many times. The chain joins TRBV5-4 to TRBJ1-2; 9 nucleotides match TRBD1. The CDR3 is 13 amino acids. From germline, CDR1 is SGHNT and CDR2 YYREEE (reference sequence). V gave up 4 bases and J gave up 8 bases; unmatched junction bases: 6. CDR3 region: CASSQQGADGYTF. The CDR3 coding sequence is TGTGCCAGCAGCCAACAGGGGGCGGACGGCTACACCTTC.

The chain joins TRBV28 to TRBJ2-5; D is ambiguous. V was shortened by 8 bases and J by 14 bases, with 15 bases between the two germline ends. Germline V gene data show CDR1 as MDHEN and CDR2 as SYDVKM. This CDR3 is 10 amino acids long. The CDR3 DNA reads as TGTGCCAGCGAAGGCAGCTCACCCTACTTC. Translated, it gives CASEGSSPYF.